This TCR beta chain was identified in a study of PD-L1 blockade in urothelial cancer. This clone was found once. This table comes from immunoSEQ multiplex PCR, and its TCRdb copy is limited to in-frame clones, with some not included. The data contain more than 45,000 clones, roughly 87% of them singletons. The CDR3 runs 15 residues. V was pared by 3 bases and J by 7 bases, with 15 bases between. Germline V gene lookup returns CDR1 SEHNR and CDR2 FQNEAQ (reference sequence). V and J are TRBV7-9 and TRBJ2-2, with D unclear. The sequencing used PBMCs, collected around atezolizumab (anti-PD-L1) treatment. The clonotype was recovered from an older man with urothelial cancer. The CDR3 loop is CASSFGFSISGELFF. CDR3 nucleotide sequence: TGTGCCAGCAGCTTCGGTTTTAGCATTAGCGGGGAGCTGTTTTTT. Full variable domain (rest looked up from reference TRBV7-9 and TRBJ2-2): DTGVSQNPRHKITKRGQNVTFRCDPISEHNRLYWYRQTLGQGPEFLTYFQNEAQLEKSRLLSDRFSAERPKGSFSTLEIQRTEQGDSAMYLCASSFGFSISGELFFGEGSRLTVL.